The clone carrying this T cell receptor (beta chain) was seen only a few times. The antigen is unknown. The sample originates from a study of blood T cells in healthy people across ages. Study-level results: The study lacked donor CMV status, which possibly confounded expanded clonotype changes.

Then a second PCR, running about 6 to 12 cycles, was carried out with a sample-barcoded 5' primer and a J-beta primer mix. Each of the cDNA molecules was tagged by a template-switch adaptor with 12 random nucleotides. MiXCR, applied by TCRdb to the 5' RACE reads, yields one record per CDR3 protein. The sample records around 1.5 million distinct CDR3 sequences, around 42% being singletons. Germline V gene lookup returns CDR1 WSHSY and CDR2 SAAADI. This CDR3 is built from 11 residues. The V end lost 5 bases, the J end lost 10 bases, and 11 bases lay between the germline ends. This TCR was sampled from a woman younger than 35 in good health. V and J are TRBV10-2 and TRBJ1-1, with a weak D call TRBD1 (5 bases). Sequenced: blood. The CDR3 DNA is TGCGCCAGCAGTCCCGACAGTCGAGCTTTCTTT. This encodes CASSPDSRAFF.